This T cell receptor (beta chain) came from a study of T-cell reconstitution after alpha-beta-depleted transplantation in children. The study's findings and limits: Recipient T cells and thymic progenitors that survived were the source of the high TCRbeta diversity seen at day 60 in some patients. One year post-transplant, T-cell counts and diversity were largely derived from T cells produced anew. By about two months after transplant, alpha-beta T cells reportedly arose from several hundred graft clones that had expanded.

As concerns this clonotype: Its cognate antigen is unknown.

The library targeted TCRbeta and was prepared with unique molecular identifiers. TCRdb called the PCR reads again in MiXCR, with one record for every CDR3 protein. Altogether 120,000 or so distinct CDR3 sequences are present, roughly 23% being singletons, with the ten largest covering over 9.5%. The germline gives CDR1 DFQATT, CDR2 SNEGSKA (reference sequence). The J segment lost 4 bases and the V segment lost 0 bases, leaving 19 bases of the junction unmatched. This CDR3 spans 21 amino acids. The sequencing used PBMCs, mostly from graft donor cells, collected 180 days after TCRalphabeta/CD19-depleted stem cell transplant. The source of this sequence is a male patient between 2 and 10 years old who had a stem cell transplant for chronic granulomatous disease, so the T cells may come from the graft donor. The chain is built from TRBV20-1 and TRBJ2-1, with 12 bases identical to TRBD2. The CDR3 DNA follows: TGCAGTGCTAGAGATAGGCGCCGACTAGCGGGAGCCGAGGCAATATACAATGAGCAGTTCTTC. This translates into CSARDRRRLAGAEAIYNEQFF.